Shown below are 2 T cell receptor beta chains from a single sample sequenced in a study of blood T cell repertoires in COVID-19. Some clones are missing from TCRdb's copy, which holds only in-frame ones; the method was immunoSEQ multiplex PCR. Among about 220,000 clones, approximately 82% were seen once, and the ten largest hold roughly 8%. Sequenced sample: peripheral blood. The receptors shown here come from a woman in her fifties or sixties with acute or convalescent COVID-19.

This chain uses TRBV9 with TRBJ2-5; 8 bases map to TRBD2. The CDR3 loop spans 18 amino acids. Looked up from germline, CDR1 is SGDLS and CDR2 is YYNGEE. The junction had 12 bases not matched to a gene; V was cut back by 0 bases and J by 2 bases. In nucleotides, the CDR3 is TGTGCCAGCAGCGTAGAAGATAGCGGGATATGGGGGCAAGAGACCCAGTACTTC. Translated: CASSVEDSGIWGQETQYF.

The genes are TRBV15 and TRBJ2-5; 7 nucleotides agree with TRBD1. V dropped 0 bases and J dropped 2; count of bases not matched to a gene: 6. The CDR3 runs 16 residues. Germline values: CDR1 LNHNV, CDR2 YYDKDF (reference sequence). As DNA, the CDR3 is TGTGCCACCAGCAGAGACAAACAGGGGAAACAAGAGACCCAGTACTTC. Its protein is CATSRDKQGKQETQYF. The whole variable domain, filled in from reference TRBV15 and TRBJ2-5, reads DAMVIQNPRYQVTQFGKPVTLSCSQTLNHNVMYWYQQKSSQAPKLLFHYYDKDFNNEADTPDNFQSRRPNTSFCFLDIRSPGLGDTAMYLCATSRDKQGKQETQYFGPGTRLLVL.